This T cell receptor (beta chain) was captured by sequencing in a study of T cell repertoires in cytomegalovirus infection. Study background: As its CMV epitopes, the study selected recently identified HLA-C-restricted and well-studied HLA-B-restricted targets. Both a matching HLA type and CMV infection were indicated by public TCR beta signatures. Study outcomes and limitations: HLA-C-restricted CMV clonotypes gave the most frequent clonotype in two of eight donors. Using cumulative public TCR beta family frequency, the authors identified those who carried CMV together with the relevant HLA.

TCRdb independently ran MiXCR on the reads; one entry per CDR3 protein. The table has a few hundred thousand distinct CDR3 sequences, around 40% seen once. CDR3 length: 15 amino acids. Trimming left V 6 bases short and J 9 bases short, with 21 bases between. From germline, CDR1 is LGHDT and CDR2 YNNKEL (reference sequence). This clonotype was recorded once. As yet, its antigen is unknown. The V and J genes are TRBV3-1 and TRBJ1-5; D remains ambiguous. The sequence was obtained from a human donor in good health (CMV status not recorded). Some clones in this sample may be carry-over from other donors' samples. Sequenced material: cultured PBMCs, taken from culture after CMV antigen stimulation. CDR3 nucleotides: TGTGCCAGCAGTCGTTTGCTTGGGGATCGCTGGCCCCAGCATTTT. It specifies CASSRLLGDRWPQHF. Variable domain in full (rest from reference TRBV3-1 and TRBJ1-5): DTAVSQTPKYLVTQMGNDKSIKCEQNLGHDTMYWYKQDSKKFLKIMFSYNNKELIINETVPNRFSPKSPDKAHLNLHINSLELGDSAVYFCASSRLLGDRWPQHFGDGTRLSIL.